The sequence of this TCR beta chain was determined in a study of blood T cell repertoires in COVID-19. Looking at the study overall: Nucleic acid was either cDNA or gDNA, and it came from T cells, B-cell-depleted T cells, or PBMCs.

Per the authors' pipeline: Amplification from reference gene primers served as the basis for estimated nucleated cell counts. Sequencing was performed with immunoSEQ multiplex PCR; in TCRdb, only in-frame clones are kept and a portion is missing. V and J calls and clone size come straight from that table; D and trimming were deduced from the DNA. The table has roughly 260,000 clones, roughly nine tenths seen once. Individuals drawn from around 25 US areas were about 18 to 95 years old. Categorization into cohorts depended on clinical history that participants reported. The CDR3 consists of 15 residues. V was shortened by 0 bases and J by 6 bases, with 11 bases between the two germline ends. Germline CDR1 reads KGHDR; CDR2 reads SFDVKD.

Sequencing was carried out using PBMCs or T cells enriched from blood (not recorded which). The chain recombines TRBV24-1 with TRBJ2-1; D is ambiguous. This TCR came from a human donor in a cohort exposed to, infected with or recovered from COVID-19 (not recorded which). The donor label of this sample is uncertain. The CDR3 region is CATSDLVSEFNEQFF. The CDR3 DNA reads as TGTGCCACCAGTGATTTGGTGTCCGAGTTCAATGAGCAGTTCTTC.